What follows are 5 T cell receptor beta chains derived from one specimen sequenced in a study of T cell changes during pregnancy in multiple sclerosis. Clones were sequenced by immunoSEQ multiplex PCR, and TCRdb holds only the in-frame ones, with some missing. The top ten hold over 0.5% of the sample, which has around 33,000 clones, 90% seen once. Specimen: CD4+ T cells from peripheral blood mononuclear cells, collected in the third trimester of pregnancy. The receptors were sampled from a female donor in good health, enrolled as a control in a pregnancy study.

The chain is built from TRBV6-5 and TRBJ2-7; 10 bases fit TRBD1. The germline V gene has CDR1 MNHEY and CDR2 SVGAGI. This CDR3 contains 15 residues. V was clipped by 1 base and J by 1 base; unmatched bases: 1. CDR3 DNA: TGTGCCAGCAGTTACTGGGGACAGGGGTCCTACGAGCAGTACTTC. This sequence encodes CASSYWGQGSYEQYF.

V is TRBV30 and J is TRBJ2-1, with 11 positions matching TRBD2. The CDR3 sequence is 16 residues long. Germline V CDR1 and CDR2: GTSNPN, SVGIG (reference sequence). V was clipped by 4 bases and J by 9 bases; unmatched bases: 14. CDR3 sequence (DNA): TGTGCCTGGAACGGGGATGTAGCGGGGGGGCCGGGTGAGCAGTTCTTC. Protein: CAWNGDVAGGPGEQFF.

This clone was detected once. V gene TRBV9 combines with J gene TRBJ1-4; tentatively, D is TRBD1 (5 bases). V was pared by 0 bases and J by 8 bases, with 11 bases between. The CDR3 spans 14 residues. Germline V gene lookup returns CDR1 SGDLS and CDR2 YYNGEE. The CDR3 sequence: CASSVAGEGEKLFF. CDR3 in DNA: TGTGCCAGCAGCGTAGCGGGGGAGGGAGAAAAACTGTTTTTT.

The J gene is TRBJ2-5, the V gene TRBV11-2; TRBD1 might be the D (6 bases). The V gene lost 5 bases and the J gene lost 0 bases, with 13 bases spanning the gap. The CDR3 totals 15 residues. The germline V gene encodes CDR1 SGHAT and CDR2 FQNNGV. DNA of the CDR3: TGTGCCAGCAGCAACATGGGGGCGTACCAAGAGACCCAGTACTTC. This translates into CASSNMGAYQETQYF.

The V gene is TRBV4-1, the J gene TRBJ2-3; D is ambiguous. The CDR3 extends over 15 amino acids. The germline V and J ends were trimmed by 0 bases and 3 bases, with 10 bases remaining between them. From germline, CDR1 is MGHRA and CDR2 YSYEKL. The DNA for the CDR3 is TGCGCCAGCAGCCAAGAATACACCGGGACAGATACGCAGTATTTT. It specifies CASSQEYTGTDTQYF.